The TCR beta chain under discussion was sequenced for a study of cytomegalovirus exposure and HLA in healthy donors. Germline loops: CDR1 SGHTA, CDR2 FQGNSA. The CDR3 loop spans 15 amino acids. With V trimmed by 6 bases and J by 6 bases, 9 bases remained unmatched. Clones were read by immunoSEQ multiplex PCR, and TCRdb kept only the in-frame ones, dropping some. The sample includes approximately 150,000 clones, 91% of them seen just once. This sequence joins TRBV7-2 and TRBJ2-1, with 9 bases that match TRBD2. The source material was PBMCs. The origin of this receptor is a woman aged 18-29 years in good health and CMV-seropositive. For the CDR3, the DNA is TGTGCCAGCAGTCCGAATAGCGGGGGAATCAATGAGCAGTTCTTC. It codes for CASSPNSGGINEQFF.